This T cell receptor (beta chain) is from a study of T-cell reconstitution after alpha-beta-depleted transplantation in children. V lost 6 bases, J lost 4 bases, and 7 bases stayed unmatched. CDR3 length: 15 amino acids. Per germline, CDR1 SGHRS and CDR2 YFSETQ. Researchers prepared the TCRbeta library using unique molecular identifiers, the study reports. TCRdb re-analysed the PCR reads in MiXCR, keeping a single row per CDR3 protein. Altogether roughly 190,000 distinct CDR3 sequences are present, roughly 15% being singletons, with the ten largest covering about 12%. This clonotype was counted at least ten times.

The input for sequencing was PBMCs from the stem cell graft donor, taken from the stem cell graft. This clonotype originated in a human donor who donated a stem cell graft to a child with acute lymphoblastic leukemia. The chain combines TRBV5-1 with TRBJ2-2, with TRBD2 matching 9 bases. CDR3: CASKDGLAFTGELFF. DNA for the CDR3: TGCGCCAGCAAGGACGGACTAGCGTTCACCGGGGAGCTGTTTTTT.